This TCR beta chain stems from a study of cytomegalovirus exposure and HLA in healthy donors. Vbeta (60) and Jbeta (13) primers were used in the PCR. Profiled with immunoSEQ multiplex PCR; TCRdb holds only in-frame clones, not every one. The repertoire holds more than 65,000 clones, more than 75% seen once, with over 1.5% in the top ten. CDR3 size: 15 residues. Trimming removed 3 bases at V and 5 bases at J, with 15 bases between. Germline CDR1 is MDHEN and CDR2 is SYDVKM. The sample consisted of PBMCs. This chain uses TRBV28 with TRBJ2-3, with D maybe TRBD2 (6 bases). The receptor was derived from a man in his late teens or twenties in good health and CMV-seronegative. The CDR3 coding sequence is TGTGCCAGCAGTTTGGGCCAGAATAGCGGAGATACGCAGTATTTT. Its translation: CASSLGQNSGDTQYF.